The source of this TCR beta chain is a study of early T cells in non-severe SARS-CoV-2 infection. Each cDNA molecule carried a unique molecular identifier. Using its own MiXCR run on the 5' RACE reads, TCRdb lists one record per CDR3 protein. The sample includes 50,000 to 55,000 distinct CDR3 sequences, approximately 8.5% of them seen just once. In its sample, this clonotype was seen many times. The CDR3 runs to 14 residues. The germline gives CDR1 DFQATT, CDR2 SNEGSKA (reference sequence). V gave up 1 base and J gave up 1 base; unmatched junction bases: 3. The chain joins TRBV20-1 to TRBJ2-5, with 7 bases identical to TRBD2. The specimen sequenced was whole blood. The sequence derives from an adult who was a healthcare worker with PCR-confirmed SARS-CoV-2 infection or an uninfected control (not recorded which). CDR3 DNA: TGCAGTGCTAGAGGGACTAGAACCCAAGAGACCCAGTACTTC. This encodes CSARGTRTQETQYF.